What follows are 12 T cell receptor beta chains derived from one specimen sequenced in a study of cytomegalovirus exposure and HLA in healthy donors. The repertoire was sequenced with immunoSEQ multiplex PCR; TCRdb's copy has only in-frame clones and lacks some. The table shows approximately 270,000 clones, with approximately 83% occurring only once. Sequences were obtained from PBMCs. The receptors come from a young woman in good health and CMV-seronegative.

This clone was counted once. The J gene is TRBJ1-1, the V gene TRBV6-1, with 10 nucleotides matching TRBD1. The CDR3 is 15 amino acids. The V segment lost 5 bases and the J segment 6 bases; nucleotides outside the gene matches: 9. Germline assignment: CDR1 MNHNS and CDR2 SASEGT. CDR3 residues: CASSPRTGGNPEAFF. The CDR3 DNA reads TGTGCCAGCAGTCCCCGGACAGGGGGTAACCCTGAAGCTTTCTTT.

J is TRBJ2-7 and V is TRBV4-1; perhaps TRBD2 as D (5 bases). The CDR3 has 17 residues. V was trimmed by 0 bases and J by 1 base, leaving 16 bases between them. The germline CDR1 and CDR2 sequences are MGHRA and YSYEKL. The CDR3 DNA reads as TGCGCCAGCAGCCAAGAAGGGTCGGCTAGCAGATCCTACGAGCAGTACTTC. Translated, it gives CASSQEGSASRSYEQYF.

The CDR3: CASSARQAGQPQHF. The CDR3, as DNA: TGTGCCAGCAGTGCCCGACAGGCGGGTCAGCCCCAGCATTTT. The rearrangement links TRBV2 to TRBJ1-5; TRBD1 might be the D (6 bases). This CDR3 is built from 14 residues. The germline V gene encodes CDR1 SNHLY and CDR2 FYNNEI. V was pared by 4 bases and J by 6 bases, with 13 bases between.

The V gene is TRBV7-3, the J gene TRBJ2-2; TRBD1 might be the D (5 bases). Looked up from germline, CDR1 is SGHTA and CDR2 is FQGTGA. Trimming removed 4 bases from V and 5 bases from J, with 14 bases in between. The CDR3 contains 15 residues. CDR3 protein: CASSSKGQQTGELFF. The DNA for the CDR3 is TGTGCCAGCAGCTCCAAGGGGCAGCAGACCGGGGAGCTGTTTTTT. Together with reference TRBV7-3 and TRBJ2-2, the CDR3 gives the full variable domain: GAGVSQTPSNKVTEKGKYVELRCDPISGHTALYWYRQSLGQGPEFLIYFQGTGAADDSGLPNDRFFAVRPEGSVSTLKIQRTERGDSAVYLCASSSKGQQTGELFFGEGSRLTVL.

This clone was picked up a small number of times. This rearrangement joins TRBV7-9 to TRBJ2-7; 7 nucleotides agree with TRBD1. After removal of 4 bases from V and 4 bases from J, the junction contained 16 bases not matched to a gene. This CDR3 is built from 17 residues. Germline CDR1 SEHNR, CDR2 FQNEAQ (reference sequence). Here the CDR3 reads CASSSTSDRYRYYEQYF. The CDR3 DNA reads TGTGCCAGCAGCTCAACCTCGGACAGGTATCGGTATTACGAGCAGTACTTC.

Points on this clone: Additional DNA sequences in this sample encode the identical CDR3. V gene TRBV18 combines with J gene TRBJ1-1; D call uncertain. V was cut by 0 bases and J by 6 bases, with 5 bases left in between. CDR1 is KGHSH, CDR2 LQKENI, per germline. CDR3 length equals 12 residues. The CDR3 spells CASSPPGSEAFF. CDR3 DNA: TGTGCCAGCTCACCACCCGGTTCTGAAGCTTTCTTT.

Only one count was recorded for this clone. The chain has TRBV2 and TRBJ1-5; no definite D call. V dropped 7 bases and J dropped 8 bases, with 12 bases sitting between them. Germline assignment: CDR1 SNHLY and CDR2 FYNNEI. The CDR3 runs 12 residues. CDR3 sequence (DNA): TGTGCCAGCACCCTACAAGCGGAGCCCCAGCATTTT. This encodes CASTLQAEPQHF. The complete variable domain, with remaining parts taken from reference TRBV2 and TRBJ1-5, reads EPEVTQTPSHQVTQMGQEVILRCVPISNHLYFYWYRQILGQKVEFLVSFYNNEISEKSEIFDDQFSVERPDGSNFTLKIRSTKLEDSAMYFCASTLQAEPQHFGDGTRLSIL.

V usage is TRBV6-5 and J usage is TRBJ2-1; 11 bases line up with TRBD2. CDR1 MNHEY and CDR2 SVGAGI come from the germline V gene. This CDR3 spans 15 amino acids. V lost 4 bases and J lost 7; bases outside the gene matches: 6. The CDR3 spells CASSSPGLAVNEQFF. CDR3 nucleotide sequence: TGTGCCAGCAGTTCTCCGGGACTAGCGGTGAATGAGCAGTTCTTC.

The chain recombines TRBV7-8 with TRBJ1-2; a possible D gene is TRBD1 (5 bases). The V gene's germline CDR1 is SGHVS and CDR2 FQNEAQ. The CDR3 sequence is 16 residues long. The V end was cut by 5 bases, the J end by 5 bases, with 21 bases between. CDR3 nucleotides: TGTGCCAGCAGCCAAAGGGTTTCTGGGGGGGAGTATGGCTACACCTTC. Its protein is CASSQRVSGGEYGYTF.

In its sample, this clone was seen once. This chain uses TRBV6-4 with TRBJ2-7, with a weak D call TRBD2 (5 bases). The CDR3 has 14 residues. Between the trimmed V and J ends, which lost 5 bases and 0 bases, there was a span of 11 bases. Germline-derived CDR1 and CDR2 are MRHNA and SNTAGT. Here the CDR3 DNA reads TGTGCCAGCAGTCGTTCCGGGAACTCCTACGAGCAGTACTTC. It yields the protein CASSRSGNSYEQYF.

The chain links TRBV28 to TRBJ1-3; TRBD1 agrees at 7 bases. CDR1 MDHEN and CDR2 SYDVKM come from the germline V gene. Trimming removed 6 bases from V and 0 bases from J; junction bases left unmatched: 8. This CDR3 is 16 amino acids long. CDR3: CASSDPGTDSGNTIYF. CDR3 coding DNA: TGTGCCAGCAGCGACCCGGGGACAGACTCTGGAAACACCATATATTTT.

The chain recombines TRBV6-5 with TRBJ2-3, with D tentatively TRBD1 (6 bases). The CDR3 loop spans 15 amino acids. The V gene's germline CDR1 is MNHEY and CDR2 SVGAGI. V lost 3 bases and J lost 9, with 19 bases in between. The CDR3 region is CASSYRDTPIQTQYF. The CDR3 region has the DNA TGTGCCAGCAGTTATCGGGACACCCCAATTCAGACGCAGTATTTT.